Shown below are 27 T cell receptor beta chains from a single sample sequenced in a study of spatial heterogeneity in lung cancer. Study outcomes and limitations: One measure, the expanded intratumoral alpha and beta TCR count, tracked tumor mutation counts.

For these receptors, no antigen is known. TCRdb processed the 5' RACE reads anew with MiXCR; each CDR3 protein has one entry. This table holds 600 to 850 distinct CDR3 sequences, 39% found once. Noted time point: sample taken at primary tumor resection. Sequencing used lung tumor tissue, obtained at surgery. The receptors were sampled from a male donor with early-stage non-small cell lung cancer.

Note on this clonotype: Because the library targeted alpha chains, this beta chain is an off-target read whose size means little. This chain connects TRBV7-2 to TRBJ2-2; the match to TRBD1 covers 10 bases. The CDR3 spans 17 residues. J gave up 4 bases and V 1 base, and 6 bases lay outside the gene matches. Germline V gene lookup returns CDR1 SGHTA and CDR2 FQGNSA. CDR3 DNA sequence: TGTGCCAGCAGCTTAGGGGGACAGGGGCTGCGCACCGGGGAGCTGTTTTTT. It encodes CASSLGGQGLRTGELFF.

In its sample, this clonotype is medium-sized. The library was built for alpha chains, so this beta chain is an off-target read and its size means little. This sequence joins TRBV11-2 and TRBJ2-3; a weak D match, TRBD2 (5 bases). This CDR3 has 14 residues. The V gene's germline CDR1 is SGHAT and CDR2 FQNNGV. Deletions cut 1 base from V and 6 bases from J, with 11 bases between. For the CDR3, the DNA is TGTGCCAGCAGCTTAGTCCTTAGCGTGGATACGCAGTATTTT. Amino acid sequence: CASSLVLSVDTQYF.

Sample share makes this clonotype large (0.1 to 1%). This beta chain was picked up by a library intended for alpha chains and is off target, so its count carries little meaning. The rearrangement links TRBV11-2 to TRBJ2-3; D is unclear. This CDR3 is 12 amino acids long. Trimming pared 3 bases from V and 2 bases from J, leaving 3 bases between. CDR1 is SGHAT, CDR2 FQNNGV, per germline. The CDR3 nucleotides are TGTGCCAGCAGCTTTTACACAGATACGCAGTATTTT. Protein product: CASSFYTDTQYF.

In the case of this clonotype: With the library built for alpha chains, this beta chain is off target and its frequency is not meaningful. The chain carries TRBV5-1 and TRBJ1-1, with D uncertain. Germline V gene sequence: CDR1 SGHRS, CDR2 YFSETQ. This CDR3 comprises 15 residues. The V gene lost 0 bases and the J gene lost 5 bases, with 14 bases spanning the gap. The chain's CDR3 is CASSLGAHPPTEAFF. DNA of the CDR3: TGCGCCAGCAGCTTGGGGGCGCACCCTCCAACTGAAGCTTTCTTT.

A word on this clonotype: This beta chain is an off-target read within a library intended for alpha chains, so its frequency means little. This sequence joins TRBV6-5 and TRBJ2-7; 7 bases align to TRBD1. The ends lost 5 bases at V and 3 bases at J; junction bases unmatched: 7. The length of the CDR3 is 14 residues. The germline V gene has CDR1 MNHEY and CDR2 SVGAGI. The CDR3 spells CASSAGTAIYEQYF. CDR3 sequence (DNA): TGTGCCAGCAGTGCCGGGACAGCGATCTACGAGCAGTACTTC.

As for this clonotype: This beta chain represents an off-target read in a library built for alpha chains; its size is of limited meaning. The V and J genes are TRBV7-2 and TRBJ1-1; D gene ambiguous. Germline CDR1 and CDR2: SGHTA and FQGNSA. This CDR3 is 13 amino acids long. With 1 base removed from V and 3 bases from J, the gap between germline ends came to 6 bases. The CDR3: CASSLVYYTEAFF. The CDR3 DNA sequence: TGTGCCAGCAGCTTAGTTTACTACACTGAAGCTTTCTTT.

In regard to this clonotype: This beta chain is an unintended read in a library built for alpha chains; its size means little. The CDR3 DNA reads as TGCAGCGTTGAAGATAGCTCCTACAATGAGCAGTTCTTC. Its translation: CSVEDSSYNEQFF. The rearrangement links TRBV29-1 to TRBJ2-1; D is undetermined. Germline values: CDR1 SQVTM, CDR2 ANQGSEA. This CDR3 has 13 amino acids. V gave up 0 bases and J gave up 0 bases, with 3 bases separating them.

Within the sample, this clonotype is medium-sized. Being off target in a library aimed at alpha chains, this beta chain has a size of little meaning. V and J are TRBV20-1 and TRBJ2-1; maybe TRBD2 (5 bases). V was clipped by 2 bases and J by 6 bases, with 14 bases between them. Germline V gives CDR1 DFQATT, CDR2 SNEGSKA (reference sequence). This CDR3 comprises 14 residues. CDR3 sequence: CSARPLGEGNEQFF. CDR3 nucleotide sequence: TGCAGTGCTAGACCGTTGGGAGAAGGCAATGAGCAGTTCTTC.

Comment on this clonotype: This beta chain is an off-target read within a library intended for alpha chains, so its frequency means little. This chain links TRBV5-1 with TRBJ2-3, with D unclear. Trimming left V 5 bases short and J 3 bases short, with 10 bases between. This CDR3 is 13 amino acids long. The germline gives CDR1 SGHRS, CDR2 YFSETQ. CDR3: CASSPEVTDTQYF. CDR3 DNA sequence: TGCGCCAGCAGTCCAGAGGTAACAGATACGCAGTATTTT. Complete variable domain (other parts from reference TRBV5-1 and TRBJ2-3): KAGVTQTPRYLIKTRGQQVTLSCSPISGHRSVSWYQQTPGQGLQFLFEYFSETQRNKGNFPGRFSGRQFSNSRSEMNVSTLELGDSALYLCASSPEVTDTQYFGPGTRLTVL.

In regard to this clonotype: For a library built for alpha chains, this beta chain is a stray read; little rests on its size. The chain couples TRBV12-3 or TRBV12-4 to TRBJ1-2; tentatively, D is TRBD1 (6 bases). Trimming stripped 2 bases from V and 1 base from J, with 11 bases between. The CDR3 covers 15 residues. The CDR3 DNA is TGTGCCAGCAGTTTATCGGACAGCCTTAACTATGGCTACACCTTC. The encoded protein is CASSLSDSLNYGYTF.

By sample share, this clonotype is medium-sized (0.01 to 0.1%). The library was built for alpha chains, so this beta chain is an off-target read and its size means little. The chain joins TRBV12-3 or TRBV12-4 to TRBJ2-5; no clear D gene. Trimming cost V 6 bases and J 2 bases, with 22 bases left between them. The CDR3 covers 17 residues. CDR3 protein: CASRQIPFNNLQETQYF. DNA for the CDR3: TGTGCCAGCAGACAGATCCCATTCAATAATTTGCAAGAGACCCAGTACTTC.

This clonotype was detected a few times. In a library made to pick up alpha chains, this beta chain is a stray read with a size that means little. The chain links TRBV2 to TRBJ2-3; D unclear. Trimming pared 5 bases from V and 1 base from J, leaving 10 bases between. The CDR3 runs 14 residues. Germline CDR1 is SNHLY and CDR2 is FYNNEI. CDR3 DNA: TGTGCCAGCAGTTATGCTTTGGGCACAGATACGCAGTATTTT. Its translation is CASSYALGTDTQYF.

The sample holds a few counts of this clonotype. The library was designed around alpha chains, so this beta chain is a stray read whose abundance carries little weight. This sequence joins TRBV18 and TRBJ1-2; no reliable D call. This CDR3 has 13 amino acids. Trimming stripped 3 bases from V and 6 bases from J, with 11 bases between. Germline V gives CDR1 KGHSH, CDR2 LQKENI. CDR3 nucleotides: TGTGCCAGCTCACCCCGGACGGCCAATGGCTACACCTTC. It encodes CASSPRTANGYTF.

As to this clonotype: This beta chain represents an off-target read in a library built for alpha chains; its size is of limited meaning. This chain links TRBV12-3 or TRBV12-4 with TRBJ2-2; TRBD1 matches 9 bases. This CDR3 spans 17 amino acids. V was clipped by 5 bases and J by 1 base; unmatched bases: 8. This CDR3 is CASSLWTGAQNTGELFF. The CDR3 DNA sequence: TGTGCCAGCAGTCTCTGGACAGGGGCTCAGAACACCGGGGAGCTGTTTTTT.

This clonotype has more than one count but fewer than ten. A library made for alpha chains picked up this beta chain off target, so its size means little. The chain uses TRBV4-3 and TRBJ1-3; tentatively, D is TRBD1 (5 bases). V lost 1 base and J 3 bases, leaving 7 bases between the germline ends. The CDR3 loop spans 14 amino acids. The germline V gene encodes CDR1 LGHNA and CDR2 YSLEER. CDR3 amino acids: CASSQGQFGNTIYF. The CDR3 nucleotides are TGCGCCAGCAGCCAAGGACAGTTTGGAAACACCATATATTTT.

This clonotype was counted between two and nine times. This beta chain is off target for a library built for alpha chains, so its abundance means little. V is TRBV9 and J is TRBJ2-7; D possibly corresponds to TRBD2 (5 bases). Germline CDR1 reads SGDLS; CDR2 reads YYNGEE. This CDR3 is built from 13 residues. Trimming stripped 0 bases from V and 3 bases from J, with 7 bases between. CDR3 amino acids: CASSVAGNYEQYF. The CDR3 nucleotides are TGTGCCAGCAGCGTAGCCGGGAACTACGAGCAGTACTTC. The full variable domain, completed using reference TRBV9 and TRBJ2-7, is DSGVTQTPKHLITATGQRVTLRCSPRSGDLSVYWYQQSLDQGLQFLIQYYNGEERAKGNILERFSAQQFPDLHSELNLSSLELGDSALYFCASSVAGNYEQYFGPGTRLTVT.

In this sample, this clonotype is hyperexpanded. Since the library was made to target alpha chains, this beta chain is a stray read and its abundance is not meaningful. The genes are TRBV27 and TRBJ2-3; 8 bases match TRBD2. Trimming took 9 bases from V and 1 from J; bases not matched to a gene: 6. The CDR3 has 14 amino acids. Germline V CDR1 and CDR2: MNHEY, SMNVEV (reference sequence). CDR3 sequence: CASQREWGTDTQYF. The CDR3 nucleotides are TGTGCCAGTCAGCGGGAGTGGGGCACAGATACGCAGTATTTT.

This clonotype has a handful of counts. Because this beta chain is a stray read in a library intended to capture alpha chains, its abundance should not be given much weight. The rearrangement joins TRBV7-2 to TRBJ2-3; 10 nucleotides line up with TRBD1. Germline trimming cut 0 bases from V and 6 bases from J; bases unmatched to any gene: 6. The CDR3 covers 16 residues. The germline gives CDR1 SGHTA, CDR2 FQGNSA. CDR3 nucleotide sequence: TGTGCCAGCAGCTTAGCTTCCGGGACAGGGGTTGATACGCAGTATTTT. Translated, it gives CASSLASGTGVDTQYF.

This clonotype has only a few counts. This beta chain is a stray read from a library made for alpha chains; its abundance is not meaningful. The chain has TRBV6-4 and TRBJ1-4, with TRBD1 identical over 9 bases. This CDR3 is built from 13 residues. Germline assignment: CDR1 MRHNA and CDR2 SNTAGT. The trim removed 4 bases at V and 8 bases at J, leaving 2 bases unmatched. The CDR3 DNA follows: TGTGCCAGCAGTGGCGGACAGGGGGAAAAACTGTTTTTT. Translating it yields CASSGGQGEKLFF.

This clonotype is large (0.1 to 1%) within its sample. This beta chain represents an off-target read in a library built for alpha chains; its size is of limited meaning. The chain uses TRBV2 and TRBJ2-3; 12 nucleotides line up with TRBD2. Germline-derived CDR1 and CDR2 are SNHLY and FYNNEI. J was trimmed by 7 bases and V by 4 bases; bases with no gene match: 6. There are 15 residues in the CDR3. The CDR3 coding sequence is TGTGCCAGCAGTGTAGGACTAGCGGGGCTTAATACGCAGTATTTT. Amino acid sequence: CASSVGLAGLNTQYF.

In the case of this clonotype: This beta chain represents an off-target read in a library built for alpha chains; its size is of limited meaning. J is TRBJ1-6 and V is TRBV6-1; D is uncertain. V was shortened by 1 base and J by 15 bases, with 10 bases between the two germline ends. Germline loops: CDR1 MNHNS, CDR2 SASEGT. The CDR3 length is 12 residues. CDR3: CASSEVNKRLHF. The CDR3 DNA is TGTGCCAGCAGTGAAGTGAACAAACGCCTCCACTTT.

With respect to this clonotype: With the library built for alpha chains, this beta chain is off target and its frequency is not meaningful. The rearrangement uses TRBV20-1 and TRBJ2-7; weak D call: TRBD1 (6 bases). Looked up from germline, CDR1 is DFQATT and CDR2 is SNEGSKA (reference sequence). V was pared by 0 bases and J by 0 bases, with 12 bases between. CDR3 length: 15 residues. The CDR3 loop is CSARDNDRLSYEQYF. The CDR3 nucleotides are TGCAGTGCTAGAGATAATGACAGGCTCTCCTACGAGCAGTACTTC.

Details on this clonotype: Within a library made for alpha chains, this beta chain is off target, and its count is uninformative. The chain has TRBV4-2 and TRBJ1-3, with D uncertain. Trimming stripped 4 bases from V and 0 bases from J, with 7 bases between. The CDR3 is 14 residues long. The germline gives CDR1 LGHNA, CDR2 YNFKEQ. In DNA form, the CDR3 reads TGTGCCAGCAGCCCGCCCAGCTCTGGAAACACCATATATTTT. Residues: CASSPPSSGNTIYF.

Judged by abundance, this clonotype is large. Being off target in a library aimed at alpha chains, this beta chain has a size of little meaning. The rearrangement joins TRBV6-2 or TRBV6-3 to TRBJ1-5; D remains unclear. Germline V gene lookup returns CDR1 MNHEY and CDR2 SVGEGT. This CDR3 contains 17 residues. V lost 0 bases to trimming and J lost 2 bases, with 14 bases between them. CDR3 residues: CASSYSRAEGGNQPQHF. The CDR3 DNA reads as TGTGCCAGCAGTTACTCTCGGGCCGAGGGCGGCAATCAGCCCCAGCATTTT.

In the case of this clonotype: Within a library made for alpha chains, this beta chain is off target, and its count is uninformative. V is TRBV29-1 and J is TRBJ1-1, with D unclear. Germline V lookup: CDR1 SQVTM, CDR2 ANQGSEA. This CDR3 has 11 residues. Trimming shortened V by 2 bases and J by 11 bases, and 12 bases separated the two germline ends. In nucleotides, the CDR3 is TGCAGCGTTGAATCGGCTGAACAGGCTTTCTTT. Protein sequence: CSVESAEQAFF.

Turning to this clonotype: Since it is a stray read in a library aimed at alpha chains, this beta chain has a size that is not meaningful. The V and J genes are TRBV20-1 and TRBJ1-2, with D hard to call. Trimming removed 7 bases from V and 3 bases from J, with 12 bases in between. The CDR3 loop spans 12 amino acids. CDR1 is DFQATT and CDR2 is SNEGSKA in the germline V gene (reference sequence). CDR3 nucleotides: TGCAGTGATTCGGACCCCCACTATGGCTACACCTTC. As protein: CSDSDPHYGYTF.

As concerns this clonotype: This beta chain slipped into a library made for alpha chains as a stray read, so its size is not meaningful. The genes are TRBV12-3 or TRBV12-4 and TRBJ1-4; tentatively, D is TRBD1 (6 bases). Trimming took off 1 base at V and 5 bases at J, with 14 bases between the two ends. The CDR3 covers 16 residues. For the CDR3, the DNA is TGTGCCAGCAGTTTAGACCCAGGGGCGGCAAATGAAAAACTGTTTTTT. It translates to CASSLDPGAANEKLFF.